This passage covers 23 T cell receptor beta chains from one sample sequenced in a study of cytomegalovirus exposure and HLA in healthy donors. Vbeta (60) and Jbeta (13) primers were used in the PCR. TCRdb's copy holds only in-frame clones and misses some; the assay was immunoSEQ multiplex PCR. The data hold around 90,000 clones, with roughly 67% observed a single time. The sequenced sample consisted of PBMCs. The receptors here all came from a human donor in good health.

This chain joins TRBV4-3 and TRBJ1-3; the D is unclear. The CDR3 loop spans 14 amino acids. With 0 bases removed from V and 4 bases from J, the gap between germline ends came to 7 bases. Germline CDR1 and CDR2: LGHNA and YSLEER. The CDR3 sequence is CASSQDSSGNTIYF. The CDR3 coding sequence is TGCGCCAGCAGCCAAGACAGTTCAGGAAACACCATATATTTT.

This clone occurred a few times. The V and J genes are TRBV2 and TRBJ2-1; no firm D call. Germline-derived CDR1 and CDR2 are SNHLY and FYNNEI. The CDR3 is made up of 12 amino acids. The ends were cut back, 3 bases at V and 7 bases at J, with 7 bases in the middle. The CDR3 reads CASSDAANEQFF. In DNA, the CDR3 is TGTGCCAGCAGTGACGCGGCAAATGAGCAGTTCTTC.

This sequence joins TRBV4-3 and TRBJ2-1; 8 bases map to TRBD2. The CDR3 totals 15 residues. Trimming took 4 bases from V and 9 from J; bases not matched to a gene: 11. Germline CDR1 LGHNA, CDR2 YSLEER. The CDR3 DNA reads TGCGCCAGCAGCCGTAAAACGGGGGGGAACAGTGAGCAGTTCTTC. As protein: CASSRKTGGNSEQFF.

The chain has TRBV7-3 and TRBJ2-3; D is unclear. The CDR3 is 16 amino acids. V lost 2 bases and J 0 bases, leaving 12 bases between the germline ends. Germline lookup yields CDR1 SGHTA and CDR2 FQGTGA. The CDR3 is CASSLRRGSSTDTQYF. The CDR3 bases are TGTGCCAGCAGCTTACGTCGCGGTTCTAGCACAGATACGCAGTATTTT.

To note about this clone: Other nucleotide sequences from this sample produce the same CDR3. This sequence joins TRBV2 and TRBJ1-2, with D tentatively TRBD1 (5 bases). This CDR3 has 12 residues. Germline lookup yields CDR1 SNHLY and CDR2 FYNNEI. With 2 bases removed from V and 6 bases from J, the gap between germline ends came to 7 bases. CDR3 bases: TGTGCCAGCAGTGAACAGGGCGATGGCTACACCTTC. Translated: CASSEQGDGYTF. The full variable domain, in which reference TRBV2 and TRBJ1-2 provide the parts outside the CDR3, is EPEVTQTPSHQVTQMGQEVILRCVPISNHLYFYWYRQILGQKVEFLVSFYNNEISEKSEIFDDQFSVERPDGSNFTLKIRSTKLEDSAMYFCASSEQGDGYTFGSGTRLTVV.

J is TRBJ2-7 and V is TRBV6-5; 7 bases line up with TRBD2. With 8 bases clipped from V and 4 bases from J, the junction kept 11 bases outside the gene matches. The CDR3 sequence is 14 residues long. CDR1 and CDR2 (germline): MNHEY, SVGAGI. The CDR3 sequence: CASQGVAGRYEQYF. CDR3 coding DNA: TGTGCCAGCCAGGGCGTAGCGGGTAGATACGAGCAGTACTTC.

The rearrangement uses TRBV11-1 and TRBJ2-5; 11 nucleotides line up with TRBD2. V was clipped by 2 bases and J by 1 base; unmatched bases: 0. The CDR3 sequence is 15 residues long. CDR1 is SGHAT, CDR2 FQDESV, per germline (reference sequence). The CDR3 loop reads CASSLLAGGQETQYF. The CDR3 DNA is TGTGCCAGCAGCTTACTAGCGGGGGGCCAAGAGACCCAGTACTTC.

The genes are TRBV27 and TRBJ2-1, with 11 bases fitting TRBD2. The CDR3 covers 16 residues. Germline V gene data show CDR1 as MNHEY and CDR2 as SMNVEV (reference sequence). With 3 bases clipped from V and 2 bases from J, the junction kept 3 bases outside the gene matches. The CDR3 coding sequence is TGTGCCAGCAGTTTTGGACTAGCGGGCGCCTACAATGAGCAGTTCTTC. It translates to CASSFGLAGAYNEQFF.

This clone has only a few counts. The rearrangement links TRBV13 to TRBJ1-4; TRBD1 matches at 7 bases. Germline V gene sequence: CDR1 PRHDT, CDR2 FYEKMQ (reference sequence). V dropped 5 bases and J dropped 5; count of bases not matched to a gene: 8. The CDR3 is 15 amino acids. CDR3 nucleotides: TGTGCCAGCAGCCATTTTGGGACAGAAAATGAAAAACTGTTTTTT. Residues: CASSHFGTENEKLFF.

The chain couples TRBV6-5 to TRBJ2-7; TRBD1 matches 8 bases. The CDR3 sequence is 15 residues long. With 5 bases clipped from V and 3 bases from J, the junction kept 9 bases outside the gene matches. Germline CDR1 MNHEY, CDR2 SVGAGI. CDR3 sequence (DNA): TGTGCCAGCAGTACCCCGAACAGGGGGGTCTACGAGCAGTACTTC. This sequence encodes CASSTPNRGVYEQYF.

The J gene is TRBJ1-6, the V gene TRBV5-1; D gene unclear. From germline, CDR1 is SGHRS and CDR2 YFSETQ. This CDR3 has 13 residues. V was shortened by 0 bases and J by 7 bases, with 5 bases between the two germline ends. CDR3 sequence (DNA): TGCGCCAGCAGCTTGGGGGAGAATTCACCCCTCCACTTT. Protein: CASSLGENSPLHF.

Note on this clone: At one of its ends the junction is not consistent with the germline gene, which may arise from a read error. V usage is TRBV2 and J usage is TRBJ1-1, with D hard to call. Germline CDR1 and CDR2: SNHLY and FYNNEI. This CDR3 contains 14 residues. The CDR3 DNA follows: TGTGCCAGCAGGGAAAGGACGGGGAACACTGAGGCTTTCTTT. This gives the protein CASRERTGNTEAFF.

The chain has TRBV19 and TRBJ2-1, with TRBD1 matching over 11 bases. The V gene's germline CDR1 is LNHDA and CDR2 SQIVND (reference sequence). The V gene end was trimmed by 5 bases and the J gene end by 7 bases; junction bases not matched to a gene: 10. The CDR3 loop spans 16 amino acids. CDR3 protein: CASSPTGTGGRNEQFF. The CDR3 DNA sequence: TGTGCCAGTAGTCCAACCGGGACAGGGGGAAGGAATGAGCAGTTCTTC.

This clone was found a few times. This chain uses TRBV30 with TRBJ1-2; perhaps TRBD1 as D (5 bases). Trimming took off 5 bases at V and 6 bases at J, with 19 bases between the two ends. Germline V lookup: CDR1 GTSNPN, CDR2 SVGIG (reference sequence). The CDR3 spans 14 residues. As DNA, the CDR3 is TGTGCCTGGGTCCCCGGACGGCGGGGGAATGGCTACACCTTC. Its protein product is CAWVPGRRGNGYTF.

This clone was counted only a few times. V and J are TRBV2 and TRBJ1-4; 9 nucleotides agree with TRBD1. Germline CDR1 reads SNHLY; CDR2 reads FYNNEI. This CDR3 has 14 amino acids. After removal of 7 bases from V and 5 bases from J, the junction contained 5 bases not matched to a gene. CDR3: CASKAGTGNEKLFF. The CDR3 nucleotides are TGTGCCAGCAAAGCCGGGACAGGGAATGAAAAACTGTTTTTT.

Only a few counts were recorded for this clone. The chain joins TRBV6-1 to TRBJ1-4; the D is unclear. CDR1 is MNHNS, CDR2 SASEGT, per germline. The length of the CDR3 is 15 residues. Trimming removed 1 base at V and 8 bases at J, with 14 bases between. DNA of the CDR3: TGTGCCAGCAGTGAAGGGTCCGAAAGAGGGGAAAAACTGTTTTTT. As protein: CASSEGSERGEKLFF.

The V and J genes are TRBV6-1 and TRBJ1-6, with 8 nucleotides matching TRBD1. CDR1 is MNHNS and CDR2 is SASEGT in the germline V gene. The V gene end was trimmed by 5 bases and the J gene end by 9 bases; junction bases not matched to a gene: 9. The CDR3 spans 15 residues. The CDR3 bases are TGTGCCAGCAGTCGGACAGGGATCGGTGGTTCACCCCTCCACTTT. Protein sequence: CASSRTGIGGSPLHF.

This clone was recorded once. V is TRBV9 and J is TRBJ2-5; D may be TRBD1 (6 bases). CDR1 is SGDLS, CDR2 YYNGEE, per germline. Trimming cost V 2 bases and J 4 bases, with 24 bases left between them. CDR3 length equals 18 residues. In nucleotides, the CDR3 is TGTGCCAGCAGCGTTGATGTTGGGGTTTTTCAAGGGGGAGAGACCCAGTACTTC. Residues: CASSVDVGVFQGGETQYF.

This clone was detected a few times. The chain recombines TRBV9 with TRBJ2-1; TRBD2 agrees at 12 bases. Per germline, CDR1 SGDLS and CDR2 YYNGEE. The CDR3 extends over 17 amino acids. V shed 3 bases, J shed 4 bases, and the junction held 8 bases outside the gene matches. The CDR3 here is CASSGASGGARYNEQFF. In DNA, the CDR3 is TGTGCCAGCAGCGGGGCTAGCGGGGGGGCCCGGTACAATGAGCAGTTCTTC.

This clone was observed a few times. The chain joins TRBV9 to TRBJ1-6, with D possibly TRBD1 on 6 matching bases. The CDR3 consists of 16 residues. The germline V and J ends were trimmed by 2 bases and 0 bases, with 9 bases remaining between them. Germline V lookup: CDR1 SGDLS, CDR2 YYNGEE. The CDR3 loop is CASSVGGRSYNSPLHF. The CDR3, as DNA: TGTGCCAGCAGCGTGGGGGGGCGCTCCTATAATTCACCCCTCCACTTT.

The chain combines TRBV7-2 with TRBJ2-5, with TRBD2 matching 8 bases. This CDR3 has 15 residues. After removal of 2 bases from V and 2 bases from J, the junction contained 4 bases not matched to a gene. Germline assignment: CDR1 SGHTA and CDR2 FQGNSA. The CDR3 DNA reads TGTGCCAGCAGCTTATACCGGGGGGGTCAAGAGACCCAGTACTTC. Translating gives CASSLYRGGQETQYF.

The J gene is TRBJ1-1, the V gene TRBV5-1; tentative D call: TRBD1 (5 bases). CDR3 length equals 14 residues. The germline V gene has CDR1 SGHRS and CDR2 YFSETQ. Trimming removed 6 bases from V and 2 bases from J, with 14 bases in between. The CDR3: CASISGMGNTEAFF. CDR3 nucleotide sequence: TGCGCCAGCATATCAGGGATGGGAAACACTGAAGCTTTCTTT.

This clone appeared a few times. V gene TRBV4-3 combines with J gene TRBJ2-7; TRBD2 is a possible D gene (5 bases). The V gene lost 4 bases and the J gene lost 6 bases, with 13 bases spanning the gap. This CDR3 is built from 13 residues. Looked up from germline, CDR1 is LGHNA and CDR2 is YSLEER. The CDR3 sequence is CASSPAGIREQYF. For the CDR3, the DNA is TGCGCCAGCAGCCCCGCGGGTATACGCGAGCAGTACTTC.